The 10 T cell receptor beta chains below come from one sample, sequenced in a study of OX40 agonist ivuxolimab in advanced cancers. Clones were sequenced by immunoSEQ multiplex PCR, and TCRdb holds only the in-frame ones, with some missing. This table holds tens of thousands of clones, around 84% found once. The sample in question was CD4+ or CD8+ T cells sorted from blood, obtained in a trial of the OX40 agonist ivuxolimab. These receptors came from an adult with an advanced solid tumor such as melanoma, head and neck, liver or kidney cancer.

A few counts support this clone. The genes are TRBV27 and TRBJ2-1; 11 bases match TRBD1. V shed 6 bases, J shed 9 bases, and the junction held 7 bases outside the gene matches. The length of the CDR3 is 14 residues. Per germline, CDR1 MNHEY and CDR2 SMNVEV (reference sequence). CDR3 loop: CASSGTGGFGEQFF. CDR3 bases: TGTGCCAGCAGCGGGACAGGGGGTTTCGGTGAGCAGTTCTTC.

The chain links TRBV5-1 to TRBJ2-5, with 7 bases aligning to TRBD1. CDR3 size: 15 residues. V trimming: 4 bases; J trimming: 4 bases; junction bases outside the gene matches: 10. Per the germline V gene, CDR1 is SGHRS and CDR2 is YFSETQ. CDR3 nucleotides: TGCGCCAGCAGCGTAAGTGGACAGGTCAGAGAGACCCAGTACTTC. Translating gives CASSVSGQVRETQYF.

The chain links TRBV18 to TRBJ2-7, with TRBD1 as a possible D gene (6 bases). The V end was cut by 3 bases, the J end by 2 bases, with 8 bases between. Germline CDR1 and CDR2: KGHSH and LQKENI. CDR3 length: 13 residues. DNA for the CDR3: TGTGCCAGCTCACCCGGACAGACCTACGAGCAGTACTTC. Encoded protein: CASSPGQTYEQYF.

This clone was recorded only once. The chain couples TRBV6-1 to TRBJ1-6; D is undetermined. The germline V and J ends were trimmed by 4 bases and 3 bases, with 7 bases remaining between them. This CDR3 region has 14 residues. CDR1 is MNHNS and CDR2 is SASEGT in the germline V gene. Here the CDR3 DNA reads TGTGCCAGCAGTGGCCAGAACTATAATTCACCCCTCCACTTT. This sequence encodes CASSGQNYNSPLHF.

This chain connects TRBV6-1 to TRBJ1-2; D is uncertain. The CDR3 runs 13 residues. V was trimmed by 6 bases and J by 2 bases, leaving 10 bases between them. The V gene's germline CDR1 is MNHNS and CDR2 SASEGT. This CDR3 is CASRPLNNYGYTF. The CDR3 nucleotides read TGTGCCAGCAGGCCCCTTAACAACTATGGCTACACCTTC.

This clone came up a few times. CDR3 bases: TGTGCCAGCAGTGAGTTTGGAGCGGGCACAGATACGCAGTATTTT. Translating gives CASSEFGAGTDTQYF. The rearrangement joins TRBV6-1 to TRBJ2-3, with a possible D match to TRBD2 (5 bases). V was pared by 3 bases and J by 1 base, with 11 bases between. This CDR3 comprises 15 residues. Germline CDR1 MNHNS, CDR2 SASEGT.

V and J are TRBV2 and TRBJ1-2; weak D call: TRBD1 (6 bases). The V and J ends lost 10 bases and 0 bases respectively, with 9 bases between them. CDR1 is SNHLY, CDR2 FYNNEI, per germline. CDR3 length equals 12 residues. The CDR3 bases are TGTGCCACCCGGACAGCTAACTATGGCTACACCTTC. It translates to CATRTANYGYTF.

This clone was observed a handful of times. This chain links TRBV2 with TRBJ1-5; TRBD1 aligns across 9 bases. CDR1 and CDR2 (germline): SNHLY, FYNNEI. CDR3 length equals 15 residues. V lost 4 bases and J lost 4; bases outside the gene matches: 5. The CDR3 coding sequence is TGTGCCAGCAGTGGGGACAGGGTTGGGAATCAGCCCCAGCATTTT. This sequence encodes CASSGDRVGNQPQHF. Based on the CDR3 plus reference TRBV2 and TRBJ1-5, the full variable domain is EPEVTQTPSHQVTQMGQEVILRCVPISNHLYFYWYRQILGQKVEFLVSFYNNEISEKSEIFDDQFSVERPDGSNFTLKIRSTKLEDSAMYFCASSGDRVGNQPQHFGDGTRLSIL.

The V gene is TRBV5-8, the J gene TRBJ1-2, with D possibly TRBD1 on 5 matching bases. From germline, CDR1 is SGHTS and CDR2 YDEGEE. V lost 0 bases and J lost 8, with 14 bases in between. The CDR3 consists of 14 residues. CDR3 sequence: CASSLERGIRGYTF. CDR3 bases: TGTGCCAGCAGCTTGGAGAGGGGTATTAGAGGCTACACCTTC.

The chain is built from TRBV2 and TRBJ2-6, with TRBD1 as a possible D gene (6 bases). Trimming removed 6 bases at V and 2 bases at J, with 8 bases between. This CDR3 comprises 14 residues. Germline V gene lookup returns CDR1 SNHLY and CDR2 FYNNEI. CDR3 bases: TGTGCCAGCAGCGACAGGACTGGGGCCAACGTCCTGACTTTC. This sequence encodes CASSDRTGANVLTF.